This T cell receptor (beta chain) was identified during a study of blood T cells in healthy people across ages. CDR3 length: 17 amino acids. Germline-derived CDR1 and CDR2 are SEHNR and FQNEAQ (reference sequence). The V gene lost 1 base and the J gene lost 4 bases, with 19 bases spanning the gap. With a J-beta primer mix and a sample-barcoded 5' primer, a second PCR ran about 6 to 11 cycles. In TCRdb, the 5' RACE reads were re-called with MiXCR into one record per CDR3 protein. The sample includes 1.5 million to 2 million distinct CDR3 sequences, 49% of them seen just once. This sequence was found in a middle-aged woman in good health. The chain uses TRBV7-9 and TRBJ1-2; tentatively, D is TRBD1 (5 bases). The sample was blood. CDR3 loop: CASSLEGAGTFSYGYTF. The CDR3 DNA is TGTGCCAGCAGCTTAGAAGGAGCCGGGACGTTCTCCTATGGCTACACCTTC.